These 20 T cell receptor beta chains share one sample of origin, sequenced in a study of CD8 T cells in ankylosing spondylitis. One entry per CDR3 protein, called by TCRdb with MiXCR from the 5' RACE reads. The sample holds about 100,000 distinct CDR3 sequences, 7.5% to 9% seen once. What was sequenced was blood, either unsorted or a sorted T cell fraction (not recorded which). These receptors originate from a male donor with ankylosing spondylitis or in good health (not recorded which).

There are many counts of this clonotype. J is TRBJ2-1 and V is TRBV12-3 or TRBV12-4, with 8 bases identical to TRBD2. The CDR3 runs 14 residues. With V trimmed by 5 bases and J by 11 bases, 11 bases remained unmatched. The CDR3 nucleotides are TGTGCCAGCAGTCCCGGGACTAGTTGGGATAAGCAGTTCTTC. It specifies CASSPGTSWDKQFF.

The chain recombines TRBV25-1 with TRBJ2-1; 8 bases are shared with TRBD2. CDR3 length: 15 amino acids. Germline loops: CDR1 MGHDK, CDR2 SYGVNS. J gave up 1 base and V 2 bases, and 1 base lay outside the gene matches. The CDR3 nucleotides are TGTGCCAGCAGTGAAGCGGGGGGATCCTACAATGAGCAGTTCTTC. Residues: CASSEAGGSYNEQFF.

Ten or more counts support this clonotype. The V gene is TRBV7-6, the J gene TRBJ1-3; unclear D gene. V shed 5 bases and J shed 1 base, with 12 bases lying between them. The CDR3 totals 15 residues. From germline, CDR1 is SGHVS and CDR2 FNYEAQ. The CDR3 DNA sequence: TGTGCCAGCAGCCTGGACGGTACTTCTGGAAACACCATATATTTT. Residues: CASSLDGTSGNTIYF.

At least ten counts were recorded for this clonotype. The rearrangement links TRBV29-1 to TRBJ2-7; D might be TRBD2 (5 bases). The CDR3 extends over 12 amino acids. Between the trimmed V and J ends, which lost 6 bases and 1 base, there was a span of 10 bases. In germline, CDR1 is SQVTM, CDR2 ANQGSEA. The CDR3 protein is CSVEVQSYEQYF. The CDR3 coding sequence is TGCAGCGTGGAGGTGCAGTCCTACGAGCAGTACTTC.

This clonotype was counted ten times or more. The gene calls are TRBV20-1 and TRBJ2-7, with D perhaps TRBD1 or TRBD2 (5 bases each). The CDR3 has 11 residues. V was pared by 8 bases and J by 2 bases, with 10 bases between. CDR1 and CDR2 from the germline V gene are DFQATT and SNEGSKA (reference sequence). The CDR3 region has the DNA TGCAGTAGGGACGGGGCCTACGAGCAGTACTTC. Protein: CSRDGAYEQYF.

This clonotype was found many times. The V and J genes are TRBV20-1 and TRBJ2-6; D is uncertain. This CDR3 has 14 amino acids. The V end was cut by 5 bases, the J end by 0 bases, with 8 bases between. Per germline, CDR1 DFQATT and CDR2 SNEGSKA (reference sequence). This CDR3 is CSARPISGANVLTF. CDR3 in DNA: TGCAGTGCTCGACCGATCTCTGGGGCCAACGTCCTGACTTTC.

This clonotype has a count of ten or more. The genes are TRBV29-1 and TRBJ1-1, with 10 bases matching TRBD1. The CDR3 is 12 amino acids. CDR1 is SQVTM and CDR2 is ANQGSEA in the germline V gene. V trimming: 6 bases; J trimming: 3 bases; junction bases outside the gene matches: 1. CDR3 DNA: TGCAGCGTCGGACAGGGGGACACTGAAGCTTTCTTT. It is translated as CSVGQGDTEAFF.

This clonotype has at least ten counts. This rearrangement joins TRBV6-4 to TRBJ2-1, with 8 bases matching TRBD2. This CDR3 is built from 13 residues. Germline V gives CDR1 MRHNA, CDR2 SNTAGT. J was trimmed by 7 bases and V by 2 bases; bases with no gene match: 1. The CDR3 is CASSDGTRNEQFF. In DNA form, the CDR3 reads TGTGCCAGCAGTGACGGGACTAGAAATGAGCAGTTCTTC.

This clonotype was observed many times. The CDR3 DNA sequence: TGTGCCAGCAGCTTATCTCAAGCCGACGAGCAGTACTTC. It specifies CASSLSQADEQYF. The V call is TRBV7-6, the J call TRBJ2-7; D ambiguous. This CDR3 is built from 13 residues. The germline CDR1 and CDR2 sequences are SGHVS and FNYEAQ. Trimming cost V 2 bases and J 5 bases, with 10 bases left between them.

This clonotype has ten or more counts. The chain recombines TRBV20-1 with TRBJ2-7, with a possible D match to TRBD2 (5 bases). This CDR3 has 14 amino acids. Trimming cost V 3 bases and J 2 bases, with 14 bases left between them. The V gene's germline CDR1 is DFQATT and CDR2 SNEGSKA (reference sequence). CDR3 protein: CSASLPRGAYEQYF. CDR3 sequence (DNA): TGCAGTGCTAGTCTGCCCCGGGGAGCCTACGAGCAGTACTTC.

There are many counts of this clonotype. V is TRBV5-1 and J is TRBJ2-2; 7 bases fit TRBD1. With V trimmed by 1 base and J by 5 bases, 2 bases remained unmatched. CDR3 length: 14 residues. CDR1 is SGHRS and CDR2 is YFSETQ in the germline V gene. This chain's CDR3 is CASSLLQGTGELFF. CDR3 DNA: TGCGCCAGCAGCTTGTTACAGGGGACCGGGGAGCTGTTTTTT.

This clonotype was detected many times. The chain employs TRBV6-1 and TRBJ1-1; the match to TRBD1 covers 8 bases. The CDR3 loop spans 14 amino acids. Trimming removed 6 bases from V and 4 bases from J; junction bases left unmatched: 7. Looked up from germline, CDR1 is MNHNS and CDR2 is SASEGT. The CDR3 DNA sequence: TGTGCCAGCAGCGCGACAGGACAGGGCACTGAAGCTTTCTTT. It translates to CASSATGQGTEAFF.

This clonotype was seen ten or more times. CDR3 in amino acids: CASSLGEGGNGYTF. The CDR3 DNA reads as TGCGCCAGCAGCTTGGGTGAAGGGGGCAACGGCTACACCTTC. The gene calls are TRBV5-1 and TRBJ1-2, with 7 bases identical to TRBD1. The CDR3 is 14 residues long. The V gene's germline CDR1 is SGHRS and CDR2 YFSETQ. The V segment lost 0 bases and the J segment 8 bases; nucleotides outside the gene matches: 7.

This clonotype was seen at least ten times. The rearrangement links TRBV4-2 to TRBJ2-5, with D perhaps matching TRBD2 (6 bases). Trimming removed 4 bases at V and 2 bases at J, with 8 bases between. Germline V gene sequence: CDR1 LGHNA, CDR2 YNFKEQ. This CDR3 is built from 13 residues. CDR3 amino acids: CASSRTIQETQYF. CDR3 sequence (DNA): TGTGCCAGCAGCCGGACTATTCAAGAGACCCAGTACTTC.

This clonotype has a handful of counts. V is TRBV11-2 and J is TRBJ2-2; TRBD1 matches at 8 bases. The CDR3 has 17 residues. V was pared by 4 bases and J by 4 bases, with 11 bases of the junction left unmatched. The germline CDR1 and CDR2 sequences are SGHAT and FQNNGV. The CDR3 DNA is TGTGCCAGCAGCTCACGCTTCGGACAGGGACCCACCGGGGAGCTGTTTTTT. It specifies CASSSRFGQGPTGELFF.

This clonotype was seen ten or more times. The chain recombines TRBV20-1 with TRBJ2-5; the D gene is possibly TRBD2 (6 bases). This CDR3 has 14 amino acids. The germline CDR1 and CDR2 sequences are DFQATT and SNEGSKA (reference sequence). V lost 0 bases and J 4 bases, leaving 12 bases between the germline ends. CDR3 bases: TGCAGTGCTAGAGATCCCGGGACTGGAGAGACCCAGTACTTC. This encodes CSARDPGTGETQYF.

Regarding this clonotype: A much larger clone differs from this one at a single base, so this may be a read error. As the CDR3 is not closed by the conserved phenylalanine or tryptophan, this likely results from a read error. The DNA is left out, because the CDR3 cannot be placed on it with certainty; the CDR3 is given as TCRdb lists it. Here the CDR3 reads CAGRAPLN. This chain connects TRBV9 to TRBJ2-3; the table gives TRBD1 as D, unverified against the DNA. The CDR3 is made up of 8 amino acids, end residues included. Germline assignment: CDR1 SGDLS and CDR2 YYNGEE.

This clonotype was observed at least ten times. The chain couples TRBV5-6 to TRBJ1-1, with 10 bases fitting TRBD1. V shed 2 bases and J 6 bases; nucleotides not matched to a gene: 4. Germline V gene lookup returns CDR1 SGHDT and CDR2 YYEEEE. This CDR3 is 14 amino acids long. CDR3: CASSFRDRGSEAFF. The CDR3 nucleotides are TGTGCCAGCAGCTTCCGGGACAGGGGATCTGAAGCTTTCTTT.

Comment on this clonotype: Since a much larger clone is just one base distant, this may be a read error. The chain joins TRBV9 to TRBJ2-1, with 8 bases fitting TRBD2. Germline assignment: CDR1 SGDLS and CDR2 YYNGEE. CDR3 length: 15 amino acids. The CDR3 loop is CAGSVAGTEFNEQFF. The CDR3 nucleotides read TGTGCCGGCAGCGTAGCGGGGACCGAATTCAATGAGCAGTTCTTC.

V is TRBV5-1 and J is TRBJ2-5; 8 bases agree with TRBD1. The CDR3 spans 14 residues. The V gene's germline CDR1 is SGHRS and CDR2 YFSETQ. J lost 3 bases, V lost 2 bases, and 3 bases had no gene match. Here the CDR3 reads CASSLQGGKETQYF. The CDR3 DNA is TGCGCCAGCAGCTTACAGGGGGGCAAAGAGACCCAGTACTTC.